The following is a T cell receptor (beta chain) sequence with its context. This sample was taken from a study of tumor and adjacent non-tumor tissue in lung cancer. A modified ARM-PCR protocol with three rounds of nested PCR amplified TCRbeta. MiXCR, applied by TCRdb to the multiplex PCR reads, yields one record per CDR3 protein. The sample lists approximately 82,000 distinct CDR3 sequences, over 65% occurring once. The template was RNA from unsorted bulk tissue. Distant lung tissue was collected more than 3 cm away from the tumor edge. Germline lookup yields CDR1 SQVTM and CDR2 ANQGSEA. This CDR3 spans 13 amino acids.

Input material: distant non-tumor lung tissue. This rearrangement joins TRBV29-1 to TRBJ2-5; possibly TRBD1 for D (6 bases). This clonotype was obtained from a man in his 70s with non-small cell lung cancer. For the CDR3, the DNA is TGCATTGTGGCCGACAGGTTCTATGAGACCCAGTACTTC. This translates into CIVADRFYETQYF.